The sample holds a few counts of the clone carrying this T cell receptor beta chain. From the RT-PCR reads, TCRdb called clonotypes with MiXCR, one entry per CDR3 protein. The table shows about 680,000 distinct CDR3 sequences, with around 14% occurring only once. Trimming took off 5 bases at V and 0 bases at J, with 11 bases between the two ends. CDR3 length equals 14 residues. The V gene's germline CDR1 is SGHRS and CDR2 YFSETQ. Sequenced: memory CD4+ T cells from blood. This sequence originates from a female donor in good health, serving as a healthy control. V and J are TRBV5-1 and TRBJ2-5, with D perhaps TRBD1 (5 bases). The CDR3 DNA follows: TGCGCCAGCAGTCGAGACAGCAACCAAGAGACCCAGTACTTC. Translated, it gives CASSRDSNQETQYF.